The 11 T cell receptor beta chains below come from one sample, sequenced in a study of control samples from healthy donors and cancer patients (dated by TCRdb to 2018 to 2021). Libraries were made using the immunoSEQ multiplex PCR assay. TCRdb carries this immuneACCESS record with in-frame sequences only. Its versions omit some clonotypes, under half of them owing to an unresolved V gene in the studies checked, with the rest unexplained. Across this sample there are roughly 100,000 clones, with about 88% seen only once. The ten largest account for about 1.3% of the sample. Sequenced: blood. The receptors were gathered from a woman aged 45-65 years in good health.

This clone was detected only once. V usage is TRBV7-2 and J usage is TRBJ1-2, with D unresolved. This CDR3 has 12 residues. The germline CDR1 and CDR2 sequences are SGHTA and FQGNSA. Trimming cost V 8 bases and J 6 bases, with 13 bases left between them. The CDR3 coding sequence is TGTGCCAGCTTGCCGGGCGGTGATGGCTACACCTTC. Its translation is CASLPGGDGYTF.

The V and J genes are TRBV25-1 and TRBJ1-2; no firm D call. The CDR3 consists of 14 residues. V lost 4 bases, J lost 4 bases, and 13 bases lay in between. From germline, CDR1 is MGHDK and CDR2 SYGVNS. As DNA, the CDR3 is TGTGCCAGCAGTGGGGGTGGCAGAACCTATGGCTACACCTTC. This translates into CASSGGGRTYGYTF.

V is TRBV4-2 and J is TRBJ2-3; D gene unclear. The CDR3 contains 16 residues. V was clipped by 3 bases and J by 2 bases, with 15 bases between them. The germline V gene has CDR1 LGHNA and CDR2 YNFKEQ. This chain's CDR3 is CASSQEFRPITDTQYF. The CDR3 nucleotides are TGTGCCAGCAGCCAGGAGTTCAGACCCATCACAGATACGCAGTATTTT.

CDR3 in amino acids: CALHPPTVNTEAFF. The DNA of the CDR3 is TGTGCTCTACACCCCCCCACGGTCAACACTGAAGCTTTCTTT. The V gene is TRBV28, the J gene TRBJ1-1; no definite D call. The CDR3 is 14 amino acids. The germline gives CDR1 MDHEN, CDR2 SYDVKM.

The chain joins TRBV18 to TRBJ1-2; D gene ambiguous. The CDR3 extends over 14 amino acids. The V end lost 1 base, the J end lost 3 bases, and 9 bases lay between the germline ends. Germline CDR1 is KGHSH and CDR2 is LQKENI. The CDR3 protein is CASSPQAVDYGYTF. The CDR3 DNA is TGTGCCAGCTCACCACAGGCGGTAGACTATGGCTACACCTTC.

This chain joins TRBV12-3 or TRBV12-4 and TRBJ2-3; no clear D. V shed 7 bases and J shed 3 bases, with 5 bases lying between them. CDR3 length: 11 residues. The CDR3 DNA is TGTGCCAGCACCAAGACAGATACGCAGTATTTT. Protein product: CASTKTDTQYF.

The gene calls are TRBV28 and TRBJ1-2, with D unresolved. The length of the CDR3 is 15 residues. V was pared by 6 bases and J by 2 bases, with 16 bases between. The germline V gene encodes CDR1 MDHEN and CDR2 SYDVKM. The CDR3 DNA is TGTGCCAGCAGCCAAAACGGCGGGATCAACTATGGCTACACCTTC. This sequence encodes CASSQNGGINYGYTF.

The rearrangement links TRBV6-1 to TRBJ2-3; D is possibly TRBD1 or TRBD2 (5 bases each). CDR1 is MNHNS, CDR2 SASEGT, per germline. This CDR3 contains 16 residues. Between the trimmed V and J ends, which lost 2 bases and 4 bases, there was a span of 16 bases. This chain's CDR3 is CASSESGGVGSDTQYF. The CDR3 region has the DNA TGTGCCAGCAGTGAAAGTGGGGGAGTAGGTTCAGATACGCAGTATTTT.

The chain has TRBV4-2 and TRBJ2-1; tentatively, D is TRBD2 (5 bases). This CDR3 is 15 amino acids long. Germline CDR1 is LGHNA and CDR2 is YNFKEQ. Trimming removed 5 bases at V and 4 bases at J, with 15 bases between. CDR3 in DNA: TGTGCCAGCAGCTTAGGTGTGGACTCGTACAATGAGCAGTTCTTC. Amino acids: CASSLGVDSYNEQFF.

The chain combines TRBV5-6 with TRBJ2-3, with 13 bases fitting TRBD2. The trim removed 0 bases at V and 0 bases at J, leaving 4 bases unmatched. The germline V gene encodes CDR1 SGHDT and CDR2 YYEEEE. The CDR3 is 18 residues long. As DNA, the CDR3 is TGTGCCAGCAGCTTGGGACTAGCGGGAGGTCCAAGCACAGATACGCAGTATTTT. Translation: CASSLGLAGGPSTDTQYF.

This clone appeared once. V gene TRBV9 combines with J gene TRBJ2-2; 8 bases align to TRBD1. With 2 bases clipped from V and 8 bases from J, the junction kept 5 bases outside the gene matches. Germline V gives CDR1 SGDLS, CDR2 YYNGEE. The CDR3 loop spans 14 amino acids. The CDR3 loop is CASSVTGAQGELFF. CDR3 DNA: TGTGCCAGCAGCGTGACAGGGGCTCAAGGGGAGCTGTTTTTT. Full variable domain (rest looked up from reference TRBV9 and TRBJ2-2): DSGVTQTPKHLITATGQRVTLRCSPRSGDLSVYWYQQSLDQGLQFLIQYYNGEERAKGNILERFSAQQFPDLHSELNLSSLELGDSALYFCASSVTGAQGELFFGEGSRLTVL.